These 19 T cell receptor beta chains share one sample of origin, sequenced in a study of multiple sclerosis patients with progressive multifocal leukoencephalopathy. Only in-frame clones appear in the TCRdb table, and some are missing; sequencing was by immunoSEQ multiplex PCR. Here the sample spans approximately 31,000 clones, 87% being singletons. Time point specified: time of PML onset. The sample consisted of PBMCs, taken from a patient treated with natalizumab. The receptors were gathered from a human donor with progressive multifocal leukoencephalopathy.

The genes are TRBV29-1 and TRBJ2-7; 12 bases line up with TRBD2. Unmatched junction bases numbered 6, after V lost 5 bases and J lost 7 bases. CDR3 length equals 13 residues. CDR1 and CDR2 from the germline V gene are SQVTM and ANQGSEA. In nucleotides, the CDR3 is TGCAGCGTTTCCGGACTAGCGGGAAGTGAGCAGTACTTC. It is translated as CSVSGLAGSEQYF.

V is TRBV6-4 and J is TRBJ2-7; the match to TRBD2 covers 9 bases. CDR1 is MRHNA and CDR2 is SNTAGT in the germline V gene. This CDR3 comprises 15 residues. V trimming: 3 bases; J trimming: 0 bases; junction bases outside the gene matches: 3. CDR3 loop: CASSEGSGSSYEQYF. The CDR3 region has the DNA TGTGCCAGCAGTGAGGGTAGCGGGAGCTCCTACGAGCAGTACTTC.

The chain is built from TRBV4-3 and TRBJ2-3, with a possible D match to TRBD2 (6 bases). The CDR3 extends over 17 amino acids. Per the germline V gene, CDR1 is LGHNA and CDR2 is YSLEER. Trimming pared 1 base from V and 1 base from J, leaving 15 bases between. In DNA, the CDR3 is TGCGCCAGCAGCCAAGGTGGTAGCGGAGGGGGCACAGATACGCAGTATTTT. This gives the protein CASSQGGSGGGTDTQYF.

The chain recombines TRBV7-2 with TRBJ1-1; D not resolved. Between the trimmed V and J ends, which lost 4 bases and 3 bases, there was a span of 21 bases. CDR3 length: 17 amino acids. In germline, CDR1 is SGHTA, CDR2 FQGNSA. CDR3 in amino acids: CASSSQVTRAGYTEAFF. CDR3 coding DNA: TGTGCCAGCAGCTCCCAGGTTACGCGAGCGGGGTACACTGAAGCTTTCTTT.

The rearrangement links TRBV19 to TRBJ2-7, with TRBD1 matching 7 bases. From germline, CDR1 is LNHDA and CDR2 SQIVND (reference sequence). After removal of 5 bases from V and 7 bases from J, the junction contained 8 bases not matched to a gene. The CDR3 sequence is 13 residues long. The chain's CDR3 is CASSFTGAREQYF. CDR3 coding DNA: TGTGCCAGTAGTTTTACAGGGGCGAGGGAGCAGTACTTC. Looking up the rest from reference TRBV19 and TRBJ2-7 gives the full variable domain: DGGITQSPKYLFRKEGQNVTLSCEQNLNHDAMYWYRQDPGQGLRLIYYSQIVNDFQKGDIAEGYSVSREKKESFPLTVTSAQKNPTAFYLCASSFTGAREQYFGPGTRLTVT.

V usage is TRBV7-9 and J usage is TRBJ2-3; 8 positions match TRBD1. With 5 bases clipped from V and 7 bases from J, the junction kept 23 bases outside the gene matches. From germline, CDR1 is SEHNR and CDR2 FQNEAQ (reference sequence). The CDR3 is made up of 19 amino acids. The CDR3 region has the DNA TGTGCCAGCAGCCCATTGAAGAATATCGGGACAGGCCCCCCCAATACGCAGTATTTT. This gives the protein CASSPLKNIGTGPPNTQYF.

This clone showed up just a few times. The chain carries TRBV27 and TRBJ2-1; 8 bases fit TRBD2. Trimming took 0 bases from V and 0 from J; bases not matched to a gene: 1. There are 16 residues in the CDR3. CDR1 is MNHEY, CDR2 SMNVEV, per germline (reference sequence). In DNA, the CDR3 is TGTGCCAGCAGTTTATCAGGACTAGCCTCCTACAATGAGCAGTTCTTC. Translation gives CASSLSGLASYNEQFF.

The chain carries TRBV4-3 and TRBJ2-6; D is unresolved. This CDR3 is built from 17 residues. The germline V gene has CDR1 LGHNA and CDR2 YSLEER. Trimming shortened V by 0 bases and J by 2 bases, and 11 bases separated the two germline ends. The chain's CDR3 is CASSQDMVGTGANVLTF. The CDR3 coding sequence is TGCGCCAGCAGCCAAGATATGGTGGGGACTGGGGCCAACGTCCTGACTTTC.

The rearrangement uses TRBV28 and TRBJ1-4; D remains ambiguous. The V and J ends lost 3 bases and 0 bases respectively, with 11 bases between them. CDR3 length equals 16 residues. Germline assignment: CDR1 MDHEN and CDR2 SYDVKM. In DNA, the CDR3 is TGTGCCAGCAGTTTTCTCGGCACCTCAACTAATGAAAAACTGTTTTTT. Translated: CASSFLGTSTNEKLFF.

This chain uses TRBV18 with TRBJ1-1, with D possibly TRBD1 on 6 matching bases. V was pared by 3 bases and J by 0 bases, with 11 bases between. From germline, CDR1 is KGHSH and CDR2 LQKENI. The CDR3 contains 15 residues. CDR3 residues: CASSPAGTLNTEAFF. CDR3 DNA sequence: TGTGCCAGCTCACCGGCCGGGACACTGAACACTGAAGCTTTCTTT.

V is TRBV14 and J is TRBJ2-3; D gene uncertain. The CDR3 covers 11 residues. Germline V lookup: CDR1 SGHDN, CDR2 FVKESK. The V end was cut by 3 bases, the J end by 6 bases, with 4 bases between. The chain's CDR3 is CASSQGDTQYF. The CDR3 nucleotides read TGTGCCAGCAGCCAGGGGGATACGCAGTATTTT.

V is TRBV6-6 and J is TRBJ1-5, with 7 positions matching TRBD1. The CDR3 runs 15 residues. The V gene end was trimmed by 5 bases and the J gene end by 5 bases; junction bases not matched to a gene: 9. Germline V gene sequence: CDR1 MNHNY, CDR2 SVGAGI (reference sequence). This CDR3 is CASSNTHRGDQPQHF. CDR3 nucleotides: TGTGCCAGCAGTAATACCCACAGGGGAGATCAGCCCCAGCATTTT.

The rearrangement uses TRBV7-7 and TRBJ1-1; D gene ambiguous. CDR1 SSHAT and CDR2 FNYEAQ come from the germline V gene (reference sequence). The CDR3 has 13 amino acids. Trimming removed 1 base from V and 2 bases from J, with 5 bases in between. The CDR3 bases are TGTGCCAGCAGCTTAGGAGAAAACACTGAAGCTTTCTTT. It yields the protein CASSLGENTEAFF.

This clone was seen only a few times. The chain couples TRBV6-5 to TRBJ1-2; D is unresolved. The germline V and J ends were trimmed by 2 bases and 4 bases, with 2 bases remaining between them. The germline V gene has CDR1 MNHEY and CDR2 SVGAGI. The CDR3 has 11 residues. This chain's CDR3 is CASSYSYGYTF. The CDR3 bases are TGTGCCAGCAGTTACAGCTATGGCTACACCTTC.

The chain links TRBV7-8 to TRBJ1-4, with a tentative D call TRBD1 (6 bases). V lost 7 bases and J lost 10, with 16 bases in between. CDR3 length equals 13 residues. Germline V CDR1 and CDR2: SGHVS, FQNEAQ. Here the CDR3 DNA reads TGTGCCAGCACACACAGGGAGGGTGCAAAACTGTTTTTT. This encodes CASTHREGAKLFF.

V gene TRBV7-2 combines with J gene TRBJ1-5; no clear D. Trimming left V 1 base short and J 7 bases short, with 11 bases between. The CDR3 sequence is 14 residues long. CDR1 and CDR2 from the germline V gene are SGHTA and FQGNSA. Written as DNA, the CDR3 is TGTGCCAGCAGCTTAGATCTCTTTGGGCAGCCCCAGCATTTT. Protein sequence: CASSLDLFGQPQHF.

This rearrangement joins TRBV5-4 to TRBJ2-7; a possible D gene is TRBD2 (7 bases). V lost 6 bases and J lost 4, with 20 bases in between. The CDR3 has 15 residues. CDR1 is SGHNT, CDR2 YYREEE, per germline (reference sequence). CDR3 residues: CASMAEDSGKYEQYF. CDR3 coding DNA: TGTGCCAGCATGGCAGAGGACAGCGGGAAATACGAGCAGTACTTC.

This clone was detected only a few times. This chain joins TRBV27 and TRBJ1-1; D might be TRBD1 (6 bases). The germline gives CDR1 MNHEY, CDR2 SMNVEV (reference sequence). Trimming took off 2 bases at V and 3 bases at J, with 16 bases between the two ends. The CDR3 spans 16 residues. CDR3: CASSLGQGRVDTEAFF. In nucleotides, the CDR3 is TGTGCCAGCAGTTTAGGGCAGGGGAGGGTTGACACTGAAGCTTTCTTT.

The chain has TRBV7-2 and TRBJ2-1, with 7 bases aligning to TRBD2. The ends lost 5 bases at V and 0 bases at J; junction bases unmatched: 7. The length of the CDR3 is 16 residues. CDR1 and CDR2 (germline): SGHTA, FQGNSA. The CDR3 is CASSRVSGPSYNEQFF. The CDR3 coding sequence is TGTGCCAGCAGCCGGGTTAGCGGGCCCTCCTACAATGAGCAGTTCTTC.